This T cell receptor (beta chain) came from a study of cytomegalovirus exposure and HLA in healthy donors. In the case of this clone: The antigen is unknown.

CDR1 and CDR2 from the germline V gene are LNHNV and YYDKDF (reference sequence). The CDR3 loop spans 17 amino acids. J gave up 3 bases and V 1 base, and 8 bases lay outside the gene matches. This PCR relied on a set of 60 Vbeta primers and 13 Jbeta primers. The method was immunoSEQ multiplex PCR; TCRdb's version includes in-frame clones alone and lacks a portion of them. The profile shows over 75,000 clones, about nine tenths of them singletons. Findings of the study overall: The majority of CMV-associated TCR beta chains were reported as apparently HLA-restricted in a later analysis.

The V call is TRBV15, the J call TRBJ2-2; 7 bases are a match to TRBD1. The specimen sequenced was PBMCs. This TCR came from a man aged 30 to 45 in good health and CMV-seropositive. The DNA of the CDR3 is TGTGCCACCAGCAGAGGTAACAGGGGAATCGACACCGGGGAGCTGTTTTTT. Protein sequence: CATSRGNRGIDTGELFF.